The clone carrying this T cell receptor (beta chain) showed up just a few times. Primers for the PCR totalled 60 Vbeta and 13 Jbeta. Profiled with immunoSEQ multiplex PCR; TCRdb holds only in-frame clones, not every one. The sample consists of tens of thousands of clones, 6% to 9% of them appearing once. The data were obtained in a study of cytomegalovirus exposure and HLA in healthy donors. Study-wide context: T cells numbering around 180 million yielded fewer than 140 million unique TCR beta sequences in an earlier analysis.

The sequence derives from a man aged 50 to 59 in good health and CMV-seronegative. Material for sequencing was PBMCs.

The CDR3 protein is CASSIGTGANTGELFF. Here the CDR3 DNA reads TGTGCCAGTAGTATCGGGACAGGGGCAAACACCGGGGAGCTGTTTTTT. This chain links TRBV19 with TRBJ2-2, with 10 positions matching TRBD1. The ends lost 3 bases at V and 2 bases at J; junction bases unmatched: 3. The CDR3 has 16 residues. Germline CDR1 reads LNHDA; CDR2 reads SQIVND (reference sequence). Full variable domain (rest looked up from reference TRBV19 and TRBJ2-2): DGGITQSPKYLFRKEGQNVTLSCEQNLNHDAMYWYRQDPGQGLRLIYYSQIVNDFQKGDIAEGYSVSREKKESFPLTVTSAQKNPTAFYLCASSIGTGANTGELFFGEGSRLTVL.